This passage covers 18 T cell receptor beta chains from one sample sequenced in a study of cytomegalovirus exposure and HLA in healthy donors. With 60 Vbeta and 13 Jbeta primers, the PCR was carried out. Assay: immunoSEQ multiplex PCR; the TCRdb copy retains only in-frame clones and omits some. The table includes over 200,000 clones, over 65% detected once. The material sequenced was PBMCs. These receptors all come from a human donor in good health.

The chain joins TRBV5-4 to TRBJ1-1, with 7 bases aligning to TRBD1. The CDR3 spans 13 residues. The germline V gene encodes CDR1 SGHNT and CDR2 YYREEE (reference sequence). V lost 1 base, J lost 6 bases, and 3 bases stayed unmatched. CDR3 coding DNA: TGTGCCAGCAGCTTGCGGGACAGCCCTGAAGCTTTCTTT. Translation: CASSLRDSPEAFF.

This clone was seen only once. The V gene is TRBV7-8, the J gene TRBJ2-3; perhaps TRBD1 as D (6 bases). V was clipped by 1 base and J by 0 bases, with 23 bases between them. This CDR3 spans 20 amino acids. Per germline, CDR1 SGHVS and CDR2 FQNEAQ. CDR3 sequence reads: CASSLVRVLGIRGSTDTQYF. CDR3 nucleotides: TGTGCCAGCAGCTTAGTCCGGGTGTTGGGTATCAGGGGTAGCACAGATACGCAGTATTTT.

This clone is a singleton in its sample. The DNA for the CDR3 is TGCGCCAGCAGCCAAGATCCGGGACAGGGAGTTGGAGATACGCAGTATTTT. This codes for CASSQDPGQGVGDTQYF. The chain employs TRBV4-1 and TRBJ2-3; TRBD1 matches at 9 bases. V lost 0 bases and J lost 5; bases outside the gene matches: 9. Germline V CDR1 and CDR2: MGHRA, YSYEKL. The CDR3 has 17 residues.

V usage is TRBV7-9 and J usage is TRBJ2-2; 10 bases match TRBD2. CDR1 SEHNR and CDR2 FQNEAQ come from the germline V gene (reference sequence). The CDR3 spans 19 residues. Losses at the gene ends were 2 bases for V and 0 bases for J; bases not matched to a gene: 9. This CDR3 is CASSLSGRAPAPNTGELFF. DNA of the CDR3: TGTGCCAGCAGCTTAAGCGGGAGGGCCCCGGCCCCGAACACCGGGGAGCTGTTTTTT. Looking up the rest from reference TRBV7-9 and TRBJ2-2 gives the full variable domain: DTGVSQNPRHKITKRGQNVTFRCDPISEHNRLYWYRQTLGQGPEFLTYFQNEAQLEKSRLLSDRFSAERPKGSFSTLEIQRTEQGDSAMYLCASSLSGRAPAPNTGELFFGEGSRLTVL.

This chain connects TRBV7-3 to TRBJ2-1; D gene uncertain. Trimming left V 4 bases short and J 5 bases short, with 9 bases between. The CDR3 totals 13 residues. Germline CDR1 reads SGHTA; CDR2 reads FQGTGA. The CDR3 here is CASSSGPNNEQFF. The CDR3 coding sequence is TGTGCCAGCAGCTCCGGTCCGAACAATGAGCAGTTCTTC. The complete variable domain, with remaining parts taken from reference TRBV7-3 and TRBJ2-1, reads GAGVSQTPSNKVTEKGKYVELRCDPISGHTALYWYRQSLGQGPEFLIYFQGTGAADDSGLPNDRFFAVRPEGSVSTLKIQRTERGDSAVYLCASSSGPNNEQFFGPGTRLTVL.

This chain uses TRBV6-6 with TRBJ2-7; 11 bases align to TRBD2. In germline, CDR1 is MNHNY, CDR2 SVGAGI (reference sequence). This CDR3 is 15 amino acids long. Losses at the gene ends were 4 bases for V and 2 bases for J; bases not matched to a gene: 4. DNA of the CDR3: TGTGCCAGCAGTTCGACTAGCGGGGTTCCCTACGAGCAGTACTTC. Amino acid sequence: CASSSTSGVPYEQYF.

The gene calls are TRBV9 and TRBJ2-5; D gene unclear. The CDR3 sequence is 16 residues long. Germline V gene sequence: CDR1 SGDLS, CDR2 YYNGEE. V lost 0 bases and J lost 3, with 15 bases in between. The CDR3, as DNA: TGTGCCAGCAGCGTAGCTCCGTCCTACTCCGAAGAGACCCAGTACTTC. It codes for CASSVAPSYSEETQYF. Looking up the rest from reference TRBV9 and TRBJ2-5 gives the full variable domain: DSGVTQTPKHLITATGQRVTLRCSPRSGDLSVYWYQQSLDQGLQFLIQYYNGEERAKGNILERFSAQQFPDLHSELNLSSLELGDSALYFCASSVAPSYSEETQYFGPGTRLLVL.

The DNA of the CDR3 is TGCGCCAGCAGCTCCTCCGGGACAGGGTATTCCAAAAACATTCAGTACTTC. It is translated as CASSSSGTGYSKNIQYF. This sequence joins TRBV5-1 and TRBJ2-4; 9 bases are a match to TRBD1. This CDR3 has 17 residues. Germline V CDR1 and CDR2: SGHRS, YFSETQ. Trimming removed 3 bases from V and 2 bases from J; junction bases left unmatched: 9.

The chain recombines TRBV21-1 with TRBJ2-2; TRBD2 is the table's D call and was not checked against the DNA. TRBV21-1 is deemed a pseudogene. The CDR3 is made up of 13 amino acids. CDR3 sequence: CASSPRNTGELFF. Here the CDR3 DNA reads TGTGCCAGCAGCCCGAGGAACACCGGGGAGCTGTTTTTT.

This clone has a handful of counts. This chain links TRBV6-5 with TRBJ2-3, with D possibly TRBD2 on 5 matching bases. V shed 7 bases and J shed 5 bases, with 7 bases lying between them. There are 11 residues in the CDR3. CDR1 is MNHEY, CDR2 SVGAGI, per germline. Here the CDR3 reads CASTAGDTQYF. CDR3 in DNA: TGTGCCAGCACGGCGGGAGATACGCAGTATTTT.

The chain uses TRBV7-9 and TRBJ2-1; 7 bases agree with TRBD2. Germline V gene data show CDR1 as SEHNR and CDR2 as FQNEAQ (reference sequence). CDR3 length: 16 amino acids. Trimming cost V 5 bases and J 7 bases; bases outside gene matches: 14. The CDR3: CASSPWGGGSGNEQFF. The DNA for the CDR3 is TGTGCCAGCAGCCCCTGGGGAGGCGGGAGTGGAAATGAGCAGTTCTTC.

V and J are TRBV14 and TRBJ2-5; possible D gene TRBD2, 6 bases. V was pared by 1 base and J by 4 bases, with 13 bases between. The CDR3 runs 15 residues. Germline assignment: CDR1 SGHDN and CDR2 FVKESK. Written as DNA, the CDR3 is TGTGCCAGCAGCCAAGGATGGGCGGGAACAGAGACCCAGTACTTC. This codes for CASSQGWAGTETQYF. Variable domain in full (rest from reference TRBV14 and TRBJ2-5): EAGVTQFPSHSVIEKGQTVTLRCDPISGHDNLYWYRRVMGKEIKFLLHFVKESKQDESGMPNNRFLAERTGGTYSTLKVQPAELEDSGVYFCASSQGWAGTETQYFGPGTRLLVL.

The rearrangement links TRBV7-2 to TRBJ2-5; TRBD1 aligns across 8 bases. CDR1 SGHTA and CDR2 FQGNSA come from the germline V gene. V lost 5 bases, J lost 9 bases, and 5 bases stayed unmatched. The CDR3 is 12 amino acids. Here the CDR3 DNA reads TGTGCCAGCAGCCGGCAGGACAGGGCCCAGTACTTC. Its protein product is CASSRQDRAQYF.

CDR3: CASSEFVSGTFRQYF. The CDR3 DNA reads TGTGCCAGCAGTGAATTTGTTAGCGGGACGTTCAGGCAGTACTTC. The chain recombines TRBV6-1 with TRBJ2-7; the match to TRBD2 covers 8 bases. With V trimmed by 2 bases and J by 9 bases, 12 bases remained unmatched. Germline V lookup: CDR1 MNHNS, CDR2 SASEGT. The CDR3 covers 15 residues.

DNA of the CDR3: TGTGCCAGCAGTTCCGACAGGGCCTATGGCTACACCTTC. It yields the protein CASSSDRAYGYTF. The rearrangement joins TRBV28 to TRBJ1-2; 7 bases line up with TRBD1. The J segment lost 4 bases and the V segment lost 4 bases, leaving 3 bases of the junction unmatched. CDR1 and CDR2 from the germline V gene are MDHEN and SYDVKM. The CDR3 sequence is 13 residues long.

The rearrangement links TRBV11-2 to TRBJ2-5; 9 nucleotides agree with TRBD2. This CDR3 spans 16 amino acids. Germline CDR1 is SGHAT and CDR2 is FQNNGV. Trimming cost V 1 base and J 5 bases; bases outside gene matches: 8. CDR3 amino acids: CASSLVFVAGEETQYF. DNA for the CDR3: TGTGCCAGCAGCTTAGTTTTTGTAGCGGGAGAGGAGACCCAGTACTTC.

V gene TRBV4-1 combines with J gene TRBJ2-7, with D uncertain. This CDR3 is built from 15 residues. CDR1 and CDR2 (germline): MGHRA, YSYEKL. V gave up 0 bases and J gave up 2 bases, with 11 bases separating them. CDR3 sequence reads: CASSQDRSPTYEQYF. The CDR3 DNA reads as TGCGCCAGCAGCCAAGATCGTAGCCCTACCTACGAGCAGTACTTC.

V usage is TRBV2 and J usage is TRBJ1-1; D is undetermined. CDR3 length equals 14 residues. The germline gives CDR1 SNHLY, CDR2 FYNNEI. V lost 6 bases and J lost 0, with 11 bases in between. As DNA, the CDR3 is TGTGCCAGCAGGGATACAGTAATGAACACTGAAGCTTTCTTT. Protein product: CASRDTVMNTEAFF. Combining the CDR3 with reference TRBV2 and TRBJ1-1 gives the whole variable domain EPEVTQTPSHQVTQMGQEVILRCVPISNHLYFYWYRQILGQKVEFLVSFYNNEISEKSEIFDDQFSVERPDGSNFTLKIRSTKLEDSAMYFCASRDTVMNTEAFFGQGTRLTVV.